This T cell receptor beta chain appears in the sequencing data of a study of T-cell memory formation after mild COVID-19. In the study overall: TCR clusters showed largely donor specificity.

The germline V gene has CDR1 SGHTA and CDR2 FQGNSA. The CDR3 extends over 16 amino acids. Trimming took 3 bases from V and 2 from J; bases not matched to a gene: 8. From the 5' RACE reads, TCRdb called clonotypes with MiXCR, one entry per CDR3 protein. The top ten clones hold about 6% of a sample with 90,000 to 120,000 distinct CDR3 sequences, 18% of them seen once. Material: PBMCs or a T cell subset sorted from them (not recorded which). The sequence came from a man aged 18 to 35 who had mild COVID-19 (a few samples of this study predate the infection). Cell type and time point are not known. The rearrangement uses TRBV7-2 and TRBJ2-3; TRBD2 aligns across 7 bases. CDR3 protein: CASSFTGGGYTDTQYF. The CDR3 region has the DNA TGTGCCAGCAGCTTTACTGGGGGGGGATACACAGATACGCAGTATTTT.